A single sample is the source of the 8 T cell receptor beta chains below, sequenced in a study of blood T cell repertoires in COVID-19. TCRdb's table, derived via immunoSEQ multiplex PCR, lists solely in-frame clones and lacks some. The sample contains 140,000 or so clones, about 80% of which appear only once. The specimen was PBMCs or T cells enriched from blood (not recorded which). The source of these receptors is a man between 50 and 59 years old who had recovered from COVID-19.

This sequence joins TRBV6-1 and TRBJ2-3; tentatively, D is TRBD1 (6 bases). Germline assignment: CDR1 MNHNS and CDR2 SASEGT. The CDR3 consists of 13 residues. V was shortened by 1 base and J by 8 bases, with 10 bases between the two germline ends. Written as DNA, the CDR3 is TGTGCCAGCAGTGAAGACAGGGACGGTACGCAGTATTTT. Translated, it gives CASSEDRDGTQYF.

This clone has only one observation. This rearrangement joins TRBV9 to TRBJ2-3; TRBD1 agrees at 9 bases. Germline CDR1 and CDR2: SGDLS and YYNGEE. The CDR3 spans 17 residues. The V segment lost 0 bases and the J segment 4 bases; nucleotides outside the gene matches: 9. The CDR3 DNA reads TGTGCCAGCAGCGTAGGGGGACAGGGTATTGGTGCAGATACGCAGTATTTT. This sequence encodes CASSVGGQGIGADTQYF. Drawing the rest from reference TRBV9 and TRBJ2-3, the complete variable domain is DSGVTQTPKHLITATGQRVTLRCSPRSGDLSVYWYQQSLDQGLQFLIQYYNGEERAKGNILERFSAQQFPDLHSELNLSSLELGDSALYFCASSVGGQGIGADTQYFGPGTRLTVL.

V and J are TRBV3-1 (or the pseudogene TRBV3-2) and TRBJ1-2, with D possibly matching TRBD1 (5 bases). V was pared by 1 base and J by 7 bases, with 13 bases between. This CDR3 contains 14 residues. Germline V gene lookup returns CDR1 LGHDT and CDR2 YNNKEL (reference sequence). CDR3 region: CASSQGGYGGGYTF. The CDR3 DNA reads as TGTGCCAGCAGCCAAGGAGGCTACGGGGGTGGCTACACCTTC.

This chain links TRBV18 with TRBJ1-1; unclear D gene. Trimming removed 6 bases at V and 2 bases at J, with 13 bases between. CDR1 KGHSH and CDR2 LQKENI come from the germline V gene. The CDR3 contains 14 residues. Here the CDR3 DNA reads TGTGCCAGCTCCCCGCGAACTACTAACACTGAAGCTTTCTTT. This sequence encodes CASSPRTTNTEAFF.

DNA of the CDR3: TGTGCCAGCAGTGTGGGGGACAGGGAGAAGCTTAGGCAGTTCTTC. Its protein product is CASSVGDREKLRQFF. V gene TRBV7-3 combines with J gene TRBJ2-1; 9 bases match TRBD1. This CDR3 has 15 residues. Germline lookup yields CDR1 SGHTA and CDR2 FQGTGA. Unmatched junction bases numbered 15, after V lost 6 bases and J lost 12 bases.

The chain uses TRBV18 and TRBJ1-4; D possibly corresponds to TRBD1 (5 bases). The CDR3 is 14 residues long. The ends were cut back, 8 bases at V and 7 bases at J, with 17 bases in the middle. Germline-derived CDR1 and CDR2 are KGHSH and LQKENI. CDR3 nucleotides: TGTGCCAGCCCCAGGGTCCTTCAGGGTGAAAAACTGTTTTTT. Translating it yields CASPRVLQGEKLFF.

The rearrangement links TRBV5-6 to TRBJ1-1, with a tentative D call TRBD1 (5 bases). The CDR3 length is 14 residues. Trimming took off 0 bases at V and 4 bases at J, with 10 bases between the two ends. Per the germline V gene, CDR1 is SGHDT and CDR2 is YYEEEE. The CDR3 bases are TGTGCCAGCAGCTTGGGCGGGGCTGCCACTGAAGCTTTCTTT. It yields the protein CASSLGGAATEAFF.

The chain employs TRBV14 and TRBJ1-2; 7 bases are a match to TRBD1. The CDR3 loop spans 14 amino acids. Germline assignment: CDR1 SGHDN and CDR2 FVKESK. The trim removed 0 bases at V and 5 bases at J, leaving 3 bases unmatched. CDR3: CASSQETGVYGYTF. CDR3 nucleotides: TGTGCCAGCAGCCAAGAAACAGGGGTGTATGGCTACACCTTC.